Each of the 25 T cell receptor beta chains below was sequenced from the same sample in a study of blood T cell repertoires in COVID-19 (dated by TCRdb to 2018 to 2020). Receptor amplification or capture employed the immunoSEQ multiplex PCR assay. TCRdb carries this immuneACCESS record with in-frame sequences only. Its versions omit some clonotypes, under half of them owing to an unresolved V gene in the studies checked, with the rest unexplained. A total of fewer than 450,000 clones appear in this sample, 88% of them only once. The ten most abundant clones make up about 6.7% of the sample. Material for sequencing was peripheral blood. Every receptor here comes from an older woman with COVID-19, enrolled during active disease.

The rearrangement uses TRBV29-1 and TRBJ1-1; 8 bases align to TRBD1. CDR3 length: 15 residues. J lost 6 bases, V lost 6 bases, and 15 bases had no gene match. CDR1 is SQVTM and CDR2 is ANQGSEA in the germline V gene. CDR3 bases: TGCAGCGTGGGGCCGGGACAGGCCTTAAACTCTGAAGCTTTCTTT. Its protein product is CSVGPGQALNSEAFF.

CDR3 in amino acids: CAWRTGTGRAGELFF. CDR3 nucleotide sequence: TGTGCCTGGAGAACCGGGACAGGGCGAGCCGGGGAGCTGTTTTTT. The chain couples TRBV30 to TRBJ2-2, with 9 bases identical to TRBD1. The J segment lost 6 bases and the V segment lost 3 bases, leaving 8 bases of the junction unmatched. CDR3 length equals 15 residues. CDR1 and CDR2 (germline): GTSNPN, SVGIG (reference sequence).

The J gene is TRBJ2-1, the V gene TRBV4-2; D is perhaps TRBD2 (6 bases). Germline V gene lookup returns CDR1 LGHNA and CDR2 YNFKEQ. V shed 3 bases and J shed 9 bases, with 18 bases lying between them. The CDR3 spans 15 residues. Written as DNA, the CDR3 is TGTGCCAGCAGCCAGGGGCAGGGCCTGGGAGGTGAGCAGTTCTTC. It yields the protein CASSQGQGLGGEQFF.

The chain joins TRBV18 to TRBJ2-1; the match to TRBD1 covers 9 bases. In germline, CDR1 is KGHSH, CDR2 LQKENI. The CDR3 has 16 residues. V was pared by 3 bases and J by 4 bases, with 7 bases of the junction left unmatched. In DNA, the CDR3 is TGTGCCAGCTCACCTCCGAGACAGGGGGTATACAATGAGCAGTTCTTC. Translating gives CASSPPRQGVYNEQFF.

This clone came up once. The CDR3 loop reads CATSETYFTESSYNEQFF. The CDR3 DNA sequence: TGTGCCACCAGTGAAACTTACTTCACCGAAAGCTCCTACAATGAGCAGTTCTTC. The V call is TRBV24-1, the J call TRBJ2-1; unclear D gene. Germline V gene lookup returns CDR1 KGHDR and CDR2 SFDVKD. The CDR3 sequence is 18 residues long. The V end lost 4 bases, the J end lost 0 bases, and 18 bases lay between the germline ends.

The chain has TRBV28 and TRBJ1-3; D is unresolved. The CDR3 runs to 14 residues. Trimming took off 6 bases at V and 0 bases at J, with 9 bases between the two ends. The germline V gene has CDR1 MDHEN and CDR2 SYDVKM. DNA of the CDR3: TGTGCCAGCAGGAGACTGCTCTCTGGAAACACCATATATTTT. Its translation is CASRRLLSGNTIYF.

This chain joins TRBV10-3 and TRBJ1-5, with TRBD1 identical over 9 bases. CDR3 length: 12 residues. Germline CDR1 and CDR2: ENHRY and SYGVKD. V was clipped by 8 bases and J by 7 bases; unmatched bases: 3. The CDR3 sequence: CAIRTGDQPQHF. In DNA, the CDR3 is TGTGCCATCCGGACAGGGGACCAGCCCCAGCATTTT.

The rearrangement joins TRBV5-4 to TRBJ1-6, with 7 bases fitting TRBD1. The germline CDR1 and CDR2 sequences are SGHNT and YYREEE (reference sequence). CDR3 length: 14 amino acids. V gave up 0 bases and J gave up 7 bases; unmatched junction bases: 1. The CDR3 here is CASSLEQGNSPLHF. The CDR3 nucleotides are TGTGCCAGCAGCTTGGAACAGGGGAATTCACCCCTCCACTTT.

The V and J genes are TRBV28 and TRBJ1-5; 7 nucleotides agree with TRBD1. The germline CDR1 and CDR2 sequences are MDHEN and SYDVKM. Losses at the gene ends were 5 bases for V and 8 bases for J; bases not matched to a gene: 12. This CDR3 has 15 amino acids. This CDR3 reads CASSPPPGGTEPQHF. The DNA for the CDR3 is TGTGCCAGCAGTCCCCCGCCAGGGGGTACGGAGCCCCAGCATTTT.

The gene calls are TRBV28 and TRBJ1-1; a possible D gene is TRBD1 (6 bases). Germline CDR1 and CDR2: MDHEN and SYDVKM. With 6 bases removed from V and 0 bases from J, the gap between germline ends came to 17 bases. The CDR3 runs 16 residues. As DNA, the CDR3 is TGTGCCAGCAGGGGCCCGGGGGGGGCTATGAACACTGAAGCTTTCTTT. It translates to CASRGPGGAMNTEAFF.

The gene calls are TRBV27 and TRBJ1-2, with 7 bases matching TRBD1. The germline V gene has CDR1 MNHEY and CDR2 SMNVEV (reference sequence). This CDR3 comprises 13 residues. V trimming: 5 bases; J trimming: 4 bases; junction bases outside the gene matches: 4. CDR3 nucleotides: TGTGCCAGCAGTCCGACAGGGATCTATGGCTACACCTTC. Translated: CASSPTGIYGYTF.

In its sample, this clone was seen once. Written as DNA, the CDR3 is TGTGCCAGCACGACAGGAACGTCCTACGAGCAGTACTTC. Protein: CASTTGTSYEQYF. The chain has TRBV6-5 and TRBJ2-7; TRBD1 is a possible D gene (6 bases). Trimming left V 7 bases short and J 1 base short, with 11 bases between. CDR1 is MNHEY and CDR2 is SVGAGI in the germline V gene. The CDR3 has 13 amino acids.

The chain is built from TRBV11-2 and TRBJ2-2; TRBD1 matches 8 bases. The CDR3 has 15 residues. Germline-derived CDR1 and CDR2 are SGHAT and FQNNGV. V lost 3 bases and J lost 9; bases outside the gene matches: 9. CDR3 loop: CASSLDGQGFRELFF. In DNA, the CDR3 is TGTGCCAGCAGCTTGGACGGACAGGGCTTCCGGGAGCTGTTTTTT.

V and J are TRBV19 and TRBJ1-5; a weak D match, TRBD1 (6 bases). In germline, CDR1 is LNHDA, CDR2 SQIVND (reference sequence). This CDR3 has 13 residues. Trimming cost V 5 bases and J 3 bases, with 8 bases left between them. The CDR3: CASSRTDNQPQHF. The CDR3 DNA follows: TGTGCCAGTAGTCGGACAGACAATCAGCCCCAGCATTTT.

The chain employs TRBV20-1 and TRBJ1-2; 9 bases match TRBD1. The CDR3 covers 13 residues. Germline trimming cut 3 bases from V and 8 bases from J; bases unmatched to any gene: 7. The V gene's germline CDR1 is DFQATT and CDR2 SNEGSKA (reference sequence). The CDR3: CSASGTGLGGYTF. As DNA, the CDR3 is TGCAGTGCTAGTGGGACAGGGTTAGGGGGCTACACCTTC.

A remark on this clone: Within the sample, other DNA sequences also encode this same CDR3. The rearrangement uses TRBV5-8 and TRBJ1-2; 7 positions match TRBD1. Germline values: CDR1 SGHTS, CDR2 YDEGEE. Losses at the gene ends were 1 base for V and 1 base for J; bases not matched to a gene: 4. CDR3 length: 15 residues. CDR3 sequence: CASSLRGGSNYGYTF. The CDR3 region has the DNA TGTGCCAGCAGCTTGCGAGGGGGCAGTAACTATGGCTACACCTTC.

This clone was counted once. Distinct nucleotide sequences in the sample also encode this CDR3. The chain recombines TRBV5-4 with TRBJ2-7; the match to TRBD2 covers 7 bases. The V segment lost 0 bases and the J segment 0 bases; nucleotides outside the gene matches: 0. The CDR3 has 14 amino acids. The germline CDR1 and CDR2 sequences are SGHNT and YYREEE (reference sequence). In nucleotides, the CDR3 is TGTGCCAGCAGCTTGGGGACTAGCTCCTACGAGCAGTACTTC. Translated, it gives CASSLGTSSYEQYF.

The chain is built from TRBV21-1 and TRBJ2-1; the table assigns TRBD2, which was not confirmed against the DNA. TRBV21-1 is flagged as a pseudogene. The CDR3 covers 19 residues. This CDR3 reads CASSKDRGTSGTHYNEQFF. The CDR3 nucleotides read TGTGCCAGCAGCAAAGATCGGGGGACTAGCGGAACCCACTACAATGAGCAGTTCTTC.

V is TRBV2 and J is TRBJ1-6, with D possibly TRBD1 on 5 matching bases. Germline loops: CDR1 SNHLY, CDR2 FYNNEI. V lost 5 bases to trimming and J lost 6 bases, with 8 bases between them. This CDR3 region has 13 residues. CDR3 DNA: TGTGCCAGCAGTACAAGGGGTAATTCACCCCTCCACTTT. This codes for CASSTRGNSPLHF.

The chain has TRBV19 and TRBJ2-1; 8 nucleotides match TRBD2. V shed 3 bases, J shed 1 base, and the junction held 23 bases outside the gene matches. The CDR3 covers 22 residues. Germline-derived CDR1 and CDR2 are LNHDA and SQIVND (reference sequence). In DNA form, the CDR3 reads TGTGCCAGTAGTATTTCCCCCCTCTTTCTATGGATGGCGGGGGGATCCTACAATGAGCAGTTCTTC. Translating it yields CASSISPLFLWMAGGSYNEQFF. The full variable domain, completed using reference TRBV19 and TRBJ2-1, is DGGITQSPKYLFRKEGQNVTLSCEQNLNHDAMYWYRQDPGQGLRLIYYSQIVNDFQKGDIAEGYSVSREKKESFPLTVTSAQKNPTAFYLCASSISPLFLWMAGGSYNEQFFGPGTRLTVL.

In its sample, this clone was seen a few times. The gene calls are TRBV7-8 and TRBJ1-2; TRBD1 might be the D (6 bases). Trimming pared 2 bases from V and 8 bases from J, leaving 15 bases between. The CDR3 is 14 residues long. Germline V gene lookup returns CDR1 SGHVS and CDR2 FQNEAQ. The CDR3 sequence: CASSLPQGEGGYTF. CDR3 nucleotides: TGTGCCAGCAGCTTACCACAGGGCGAGGGGGGCTACACCTTC. Supplemented by reference TRBV7-8 and TRBJ1-2, the full variable domain reads GAGVSQSPRYKVAKRGQDVALRCDPISGHVSLFWYQQALGQGPEFLTYFQNEAQLDKSGLPSDRFFAERPEGSVSTLKIQRTQQEDSAVYLCASSLPQGEGGYTFGSGTRLTVV.

This chain uses TRBV9 with TRBJ2-5; 9 positions agree with TRBD2. The germline gives CDR1 SGDLS, CDR2 YYNGEE. The trim removed 4 bases at V and 5 bases at J, leaving 12 bases unmatched. This CDR3 is 16 amino acids long. The CDR3 sequence: CASSSGTSPDRETQYF. CDR3 sequence (DNA): TGTGCCAGCAGCTCCGGGACTAGCCCTGACCGGGAGACCCAGTACTTC.

CDR3 sequence: CASTLNGGRDRGNPPRQPQHF. The CDR3 DNA reads TGTGCCAGCACCTTAAACGGTGGGCGGGACAGGGGGAATCCCCCGAGACAGCCCCAGCATTTT. The V and J genes are TRBV21-1 and TRBJ1-5; TRBD1 is the table's D call and was not checked against the DNA. TRBV21-1 is reported as a pseudogene. The CDR3 is 21 residues long.

The chain employs TRBV6-5 and TRBJ2-7; no clear D. The germline CDR1 and CDR2 sequences are MNHEY and SVGAGI. Deletions cut 2 bases from V and 2 bases from J, with 10 bases between. There are 14 residues in the CDR3. The CDR3 spells CASSYSAATYEQYF. The CDR3 DNA reads as TGTGCCAGCAGTTACAGCGCAGCCACCTACGAGCAGTACTTC.

J is TRBJ1-5 and V is TRBV6-5; 7 positions agree with TRBD1. The germline CDR1 and CDR2 sequences are MNHEY and SVGAGI. J gave up 2 bases and V 6 bases, and 4 bases lay outside the gene matches. CDR3 length equals 14 residues. CDR3: CASSTTGGNQPQHF. In nucleotides, the CDR3 is TGTGCCAGCAGCACCACAGGGGGCAATCAGCCCCAGCATTTT.